These T cell receptor beta chains were read from a single sample in a study of blood T cell repertoires in COVID-19. Generated by immunoSEQ multiplex PCR, the TCRdb table keeps only in-frame clones and is missing some. The table shows over 200,000 clones, with just over 90% occurring only once. Sequencing was carried out using peripheral blood. These receptors all stem from a man younger than 45 with acute or convalescent COVID-19. The CDR3 runs from the conserved cysteine through the conserved F or W. D genes are given only for firm matches. Only some rows state a clone size, as once, few, many or a class for expanded clones.

-	-	TRBJ2-5	TRBV27	CASSFDRETQYF	TGTGCCAGCAGTTTCGACAGGGAGACCCAGTACTTC
-	-	TRBJ2-1	TRBV6-5	CASSYILSYNEQFF	TGTGCCAGCAGTTACATTCTCTCCTACAATGAGCAGTTCTTC
-	-	TRBJ2-1	TRBV6-6	CASSETGTINEQFF	TGTGCCAGCAGTGAGACCGGGACAATCAATGAGCAGTTCTTC
-	TRBD1	TRBJ2-7	TRBV18	CASSHTVRDRVREQYF	TGTGCCAGCTCACACACAGTACGGGACAGGGTTCGCGAGCAGTACTTC
-	TRBD1	TRBJ1-2	TRBV15	CATSNPGQRPVNYGYTF	TGTGCCACCAGCAATCCGGGACAGCGACCGGTTAACTATGGCTACACCTTC
-	-	TRBJ1-4	TRBV2	CASSVGGGGLNEKLFF	TGTGCCAGCAGTGTTGGGGGAGGGGGATTAAATGAAAAACTGTTTTTT
-	TRBD1	TRBJ1-4	TRBV6-1	CASSSGGNEKLFF	TGTGCCAGCAGCTCAGGGGGGAATGAAAAACTGTTTTTT
once	TRBD2	TRBJ2-3	TRBV28	CASSFMRTRWGHTQYF	TGTGCCAGCAGTTTCATGAGGACTAGGTGGGGTCATACGCAGTATTTT
-	TRBD1	TRBJ2-1	TRBV19	CAAIGRGQSEQFF	TGTGCCGCGATCGGCAGGGGGCAAAGTGAGCAGTTCTTC
-	-	TRBJ1-6	TRBV3-1/TRBV3-2	CASSQELAGGRHSPLHF	TGTGCCAGCAGCCAAGAATTGGCTGGGGGCCGACATTCACCCCTCCACTTT
-	TRBD2	TRBJ2-3	TRBV5-1	CASSPSGSYPDTQYF	TGCGCCAGCAGCCCTAGCGGGAGCTATCCAGATACGCAGTATTTT
-	-	TRBJ2-1	TRBV5-1	CASRQILDYNEQFF	TGCGCCAGCAGACAGATTTTGGACTACAATGAGCAGTTCTTC
-	-	TRBJ2-2	TRBV5-4	CASSRAGTYNTGELFF	TGTGCCAGCAGCCGAGCCGGGACATATAACACCGGGGAGCTGTTTTTT
-	-	TRBJ2-3	TRBV27	CASSSKGADTQYF	TGTGCCAGCAGTTCCAAAGGGGCCGATACGCAGTATTTT
-	-	TRBJ2-3	TRBV2	CASSEVSTSSTDTQYF	TGTGCCAGCAGTGAAGTAAGCACCTCTAGCACAGATACGCAGTATTTT
-	TRBD2	TRBJ2-1	TRBV28	CASSLAGLHNEQFF	TGTGCCAGCAGCCTAGCGGGTCTCCACAATGAGCAGTTCTTC
-	TRBD1	TRBJ1-3	TRBV6-5	CASNPTGSGNTIYF	TGTGCCAGCAACCCGACAGGGTCTGGAAACACCATATATTTT
-	TRBD2	TRBJ2-7	TRBV5-6	CASSMPGLGVEQYF	TGTGCCAGCAGCATGCCGGGACTAGGGGTCGAGCAGTACTTC
-	TRBD1	TRBJ2-1	TRBV7-9	CASSFRGRDNEQFF	TGTGCCAGCAGCTTCAGGGGGCGGGACAATGAGCAGTTCTTC
-	-	TRBJ2-3	TRBV10-3	CAISSTETSTDTQYF	TGTGCCATCAGCTCGACAGAAACTAGCACAGATACGCAGTATTTT
-	TRBD2	TRBJ2-1	TRBV9	CASSGLPLGLAGVDNEQFF	TGTGCCAGCAGCGGGCTCCCCCTCGGACTAGCGGGGGTGGACAATGAGCAGTTCTTC
once	-	TRBJ1-1	TRBV6-4	CASSATYRGGTEAFF	TGTGCCAGCAGTGCAACATATCGAGGGGGCACTGAAGCTTTCTTT
-	-	TRBJ2-7	TRBV20-1	CSASQTATYEQYF	TGCAGTGCTAGTCAGACAGCAACCTACGAGCAGTACTTC
-	TRBD1	TRBJ1-1	TRBV3-1/TRBV3-2	CASSQGDRGRLTEAFF	TGTGCCAGCAGCCAAGGGGACAGGGGGCGATTAACTGAAGCTTTCTTT
-	TRBD1	TRBJ1-4	TRBV4-2	CASSQSRTGGEKLFF	TGTGCCAGCAGCCAATCAAGGACAGGGGGCGAAAAACTGTTTTTT
-	-	TRBJ2-2	TRBV28	CASSLRGGANTGELFF	TGTGCCAGCAGTTTAAGGGGAGGTGCGAACACCGGGGAGCTGTTTTTT
-	-	TRBJ2-3	TRBV3-1/TRBV3-2	CASSQDGGPTDTQYF	TGTGCCAGCAGCCAAGATGGCGGCCCCACAGATACGCAGTATTTT
once	TRBD2	TRBJ2-1	TRBV5-1	CASSPYGTSGGEGQFF	TGCGCCAGCAGCCCCTACGGGACTAGCGGGGGCGAGGGGCAGTTCTTC
-	TRBD1	TRBJ1-2	TRBV4-1	CASSHWTGVNYGYTF	TGCGCCAGCAGCCACTGGACAGGGGTTAACTATGGCTACACCTTC
-	-	TRBJ1-1	TRBV30	CAWVVGRGTEAFF	TGTGCCTGGGTCGTGGGCCGGGGCACTGAAGCTTTCTTT
-	-	TRBJ2-3	TRBV2	CASSSSGIADTQYF	TGTGCCAGCAGTAGTTCCGGGATAGCAGATACGCAGTATTTT
-	-	TRBJ1-2	TRBV9	CASSVDINYGYTF	TGTGCCAGCAGCGTGGACATAAACTATGGCTACACCTTC
-	TRBD1	TRBJ1-2	TRBV27	CASSKDRGDYGYTF	TGTGCCAGCAGTAAGGACAGGGGGGACTATGGCTACACCTTC
-	TRBD1	TRBJ2-3	TRBV9	CASSVGAAGTGSTDTQYF	TGTGCCAGCAGCGTAGGAGCCGCCGGGACAGGGAGCACAGATACGCAGTATTTT
-	TRBD1	TRBJ1-1	TRBV5-1	CASSFARQGETFF	TGCGCCAGCAGCTTTGCCCGACAGGGGGAAACTTTCTTT
-	-	TRBJ2-4	TRBV5-1	CASSLEGFTKNIQYF	TGCGCCAGCAGCTTGGAGGGGTTCACCAAAAACATTCAGTACTTC
-	TRBD1	TRBJ1-4	TRBV10-3	CAISRTGGGEKLFF	TGTGCCATCAGTCGGACAGGGGGTGGTGAAAAACTGTTTTTT
-	-	TRBJ2-7	TRBV6-5	CASSYSRQGLSYEQYF	TGTGCCAGCAGTTACTCGAGACAGGGACTCTCCTACGAGCAGTACTTC
-	TRBD1	TRBJ1-2	TRBV6-5	CASSYRDRGPNYGYTF	TGTGCCAGCAGTTACCGGGACAGGGGCCCCAACTATGGCTACACCTTC
-	-	TRBJ1-2	TRBV4-1	CASSPMGGKERGYTF	TGCGCCAGCAGCCCAATGGGAGGGAAAGAACGGGGCTACACCTTC